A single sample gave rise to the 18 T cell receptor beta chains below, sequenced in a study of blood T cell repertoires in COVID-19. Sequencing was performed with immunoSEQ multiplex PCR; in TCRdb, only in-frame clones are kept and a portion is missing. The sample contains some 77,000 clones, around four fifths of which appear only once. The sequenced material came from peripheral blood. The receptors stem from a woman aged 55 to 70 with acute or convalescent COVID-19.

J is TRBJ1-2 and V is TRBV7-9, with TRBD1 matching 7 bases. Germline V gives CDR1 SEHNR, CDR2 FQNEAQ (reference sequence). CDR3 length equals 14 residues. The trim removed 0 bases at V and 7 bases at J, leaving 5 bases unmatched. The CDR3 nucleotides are TGTGCCAGCAGCTTAGCGTCCAGGGGGGTTGGCTACACCTTC. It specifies CASSLASRGVGYTF.

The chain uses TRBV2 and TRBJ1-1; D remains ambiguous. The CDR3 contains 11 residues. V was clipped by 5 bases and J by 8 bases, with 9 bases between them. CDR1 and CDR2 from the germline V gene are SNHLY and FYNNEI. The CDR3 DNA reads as TGTGCCAGCAGTAACAGAGCAGAAGCTTTCTTT. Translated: CASSNRAEAFF.

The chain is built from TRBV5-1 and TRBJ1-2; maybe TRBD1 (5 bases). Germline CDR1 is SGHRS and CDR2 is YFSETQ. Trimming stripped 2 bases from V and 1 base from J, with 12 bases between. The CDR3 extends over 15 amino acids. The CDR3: CASSFGGGINYGYTF. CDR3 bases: TGCGCCAGCAGCTTCGGGGGAGGGATTAACTATGGCTACACCTTC. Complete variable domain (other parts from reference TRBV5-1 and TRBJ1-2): KAGVTQTPRYLIKTRGQQVTLSCSPISGHRSVSWYQQTPGQGLQFLFEYFSETQRNKGNFPGRFSGRQFSNSRSEMNVSTLELGDSALYLCASSFGGGINYGYTFGSGTRLTVV.

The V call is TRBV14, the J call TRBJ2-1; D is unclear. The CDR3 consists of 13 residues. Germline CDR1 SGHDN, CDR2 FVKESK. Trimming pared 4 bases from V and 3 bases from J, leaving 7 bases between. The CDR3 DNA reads TGTGCCAGCAGCCGGCGGAGCTACAATGAGCAGTTCTTC. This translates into CASSRRSYNEQFF. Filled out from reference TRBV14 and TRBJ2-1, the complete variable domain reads EAGVTQFPSHSVIEKGQTVTLRCDPISGHDNLYWYRRVMGKEIKFLLHFVKESKQDESGMPNNRFLAERTGGTYSTLKVQPAELEDSGVYFCASSRRSYNEQFFGPGTRLTVL.

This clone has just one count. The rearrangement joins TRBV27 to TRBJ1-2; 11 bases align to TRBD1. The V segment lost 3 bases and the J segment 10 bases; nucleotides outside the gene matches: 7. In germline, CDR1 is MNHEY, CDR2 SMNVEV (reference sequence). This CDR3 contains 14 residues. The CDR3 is CASSLVGTGGVYTF. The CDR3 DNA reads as TGTGCCAGCAGTTTGGTAGGGACAGGGGGTGTCTACACCTTC.

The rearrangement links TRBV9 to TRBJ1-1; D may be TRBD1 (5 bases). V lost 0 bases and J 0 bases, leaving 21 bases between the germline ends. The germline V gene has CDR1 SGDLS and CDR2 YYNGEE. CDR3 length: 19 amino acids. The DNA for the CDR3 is TGTGCCAGCAGCGTAGTCCCCCAACAGGTAGGGGCCTTGAACACTGAAGCTTTCTTT. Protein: CASSVVPQQVGALNTEAFF.

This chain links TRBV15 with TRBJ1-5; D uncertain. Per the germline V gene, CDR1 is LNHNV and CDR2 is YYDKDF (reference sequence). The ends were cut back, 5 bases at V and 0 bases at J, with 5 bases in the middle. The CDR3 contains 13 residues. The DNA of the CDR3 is TGTGCCACCAGCGAACATAGCAATCAGCCCCAGCATTTT. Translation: CATSEHSNQPQHF.

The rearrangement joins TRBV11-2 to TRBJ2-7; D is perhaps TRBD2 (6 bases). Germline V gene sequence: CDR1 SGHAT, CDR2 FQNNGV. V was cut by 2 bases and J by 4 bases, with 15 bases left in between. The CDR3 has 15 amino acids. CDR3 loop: CASSLSAGPQYEQYF. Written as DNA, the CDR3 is TGTGCCAGCAGCTTATCGGCGGGACCACAATACGAGCAGTACTTC.

The CDR3 nucleotides read TGTGCCAGCTCAGATCAAATACTTGGAAACACCATATATTTT. Translation: CASSDQILGNTIYF. V gene TRBV18 combines with J gene TRBJ1-3; D is unclear. Germline lookup yields CDR1 KGHSH and CDR2 LQKENI. CDR3 size: 14 residues. V was clipped by 5 bases and J by 3 bases, with 11 bases between them.

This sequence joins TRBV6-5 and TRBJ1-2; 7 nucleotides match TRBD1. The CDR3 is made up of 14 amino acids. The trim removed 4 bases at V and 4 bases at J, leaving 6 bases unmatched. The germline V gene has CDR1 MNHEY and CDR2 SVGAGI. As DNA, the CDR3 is TGTGCCAGCAGTTCACAGGGGATTAGCTATGGCTACACCTTC. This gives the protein CASSSQGISYGYTF.

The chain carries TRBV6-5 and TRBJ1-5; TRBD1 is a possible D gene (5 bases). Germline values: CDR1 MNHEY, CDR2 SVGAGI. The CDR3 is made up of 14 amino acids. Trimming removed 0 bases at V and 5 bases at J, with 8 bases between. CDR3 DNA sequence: TGTGCCAGCAGTTACTCTGACAGATATCAGCCCCAGCATTTT. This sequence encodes CASSYSDRYQPQHF.

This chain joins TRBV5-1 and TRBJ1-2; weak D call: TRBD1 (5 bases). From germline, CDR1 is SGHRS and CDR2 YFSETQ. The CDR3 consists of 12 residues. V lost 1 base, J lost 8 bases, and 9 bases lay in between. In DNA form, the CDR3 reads TGCGCCAGCAGCTTGACAGGTCTCGGCTACACCTTC. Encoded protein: CASSLTGLGYTF.

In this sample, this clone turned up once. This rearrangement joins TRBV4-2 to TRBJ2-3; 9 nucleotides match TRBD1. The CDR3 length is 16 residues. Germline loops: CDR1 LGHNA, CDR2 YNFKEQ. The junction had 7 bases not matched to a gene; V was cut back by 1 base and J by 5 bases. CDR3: CASSQVLGTGLDTQYF. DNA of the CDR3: TGTGCCAGCAGCCAAGTCCTCGGGACAGGGCTAGATACGCAGTATTTT.

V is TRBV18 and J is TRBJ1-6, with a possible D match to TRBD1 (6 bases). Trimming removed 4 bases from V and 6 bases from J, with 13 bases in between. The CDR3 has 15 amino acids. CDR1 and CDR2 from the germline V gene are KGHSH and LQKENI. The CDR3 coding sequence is TGTGCCAGCTCACATCGAACAGGGCTTAATTCACCCCTCCACTTT. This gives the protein CASSHRTGLNSPLHF. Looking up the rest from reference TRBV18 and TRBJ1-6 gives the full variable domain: NAGVMQNPRHLVRRRGQEARLRCSPMKGHSHVYWYRQLPEEGLKFMVYLQKENIIDESGMPKERFSAEFPKEGPSILRIQQVVRGDSAAYFCASSHRTGLNSPLHFGNGTRLTVT.

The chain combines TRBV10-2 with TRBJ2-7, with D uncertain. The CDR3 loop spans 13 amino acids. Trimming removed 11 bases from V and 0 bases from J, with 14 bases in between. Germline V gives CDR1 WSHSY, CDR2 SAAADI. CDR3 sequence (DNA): TGCGCCTCCAGCCGGCGGAACTCCTACGAGCAGTACTTC. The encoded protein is CASSRRNSYEQYF.

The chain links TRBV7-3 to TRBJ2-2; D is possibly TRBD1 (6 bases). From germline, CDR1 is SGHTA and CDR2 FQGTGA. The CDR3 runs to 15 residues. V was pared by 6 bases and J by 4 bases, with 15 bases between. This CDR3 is CASSSTGYPTGELFF. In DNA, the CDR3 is TGTGCCAGCAGTTCTACAGGGTATCCCACCGGGGAGCTGTTTTTT.

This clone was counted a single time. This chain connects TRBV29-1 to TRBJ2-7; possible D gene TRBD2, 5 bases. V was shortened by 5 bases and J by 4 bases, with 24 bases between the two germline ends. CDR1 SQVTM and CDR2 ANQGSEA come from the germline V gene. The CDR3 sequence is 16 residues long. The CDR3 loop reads CSVLLRKGRAEYEQYF. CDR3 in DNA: TGCAGCGTTCTGCTTCGAAAGGGTCGAGCGGAATACGAGCAGTACTTC.

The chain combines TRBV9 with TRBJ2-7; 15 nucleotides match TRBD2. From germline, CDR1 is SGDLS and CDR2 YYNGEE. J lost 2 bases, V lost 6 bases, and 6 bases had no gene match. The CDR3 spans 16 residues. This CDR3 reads CASTPGLAGGAYEQYF. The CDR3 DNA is TGTGCCAGCACCCCGGGACTAGCGGGAGGAGCCTACGAGCAGTACTTC.